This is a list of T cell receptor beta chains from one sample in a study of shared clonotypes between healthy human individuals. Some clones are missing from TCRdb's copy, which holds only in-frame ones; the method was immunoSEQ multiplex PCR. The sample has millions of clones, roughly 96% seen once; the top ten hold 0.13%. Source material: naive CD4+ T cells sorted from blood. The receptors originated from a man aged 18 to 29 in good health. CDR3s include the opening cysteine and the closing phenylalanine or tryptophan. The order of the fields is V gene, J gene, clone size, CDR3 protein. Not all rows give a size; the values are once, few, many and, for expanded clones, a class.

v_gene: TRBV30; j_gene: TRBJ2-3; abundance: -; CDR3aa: CAWSPGQGSDTQYF
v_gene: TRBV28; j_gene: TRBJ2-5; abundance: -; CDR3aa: CASSPSTSGLETQYF
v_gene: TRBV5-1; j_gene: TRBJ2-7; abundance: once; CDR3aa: CASNSQSSYEQYF
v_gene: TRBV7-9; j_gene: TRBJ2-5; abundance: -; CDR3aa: CASSWDSQETQYF
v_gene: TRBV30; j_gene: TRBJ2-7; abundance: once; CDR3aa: CAWSLSTGWDEQYF
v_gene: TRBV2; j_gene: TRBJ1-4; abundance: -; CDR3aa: CASSEQGAVYHF
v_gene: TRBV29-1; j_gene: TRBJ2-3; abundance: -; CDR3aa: CSGAGTRADTQYF
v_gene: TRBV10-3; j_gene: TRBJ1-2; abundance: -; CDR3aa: CAISDRQGAYGYTF
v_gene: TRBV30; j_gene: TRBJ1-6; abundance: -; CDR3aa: CAWSRLGQVNNSPLHF
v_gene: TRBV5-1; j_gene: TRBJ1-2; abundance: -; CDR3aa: CASTPIGGTNYGYTF
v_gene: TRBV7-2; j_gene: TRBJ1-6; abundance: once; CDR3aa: CASSLFRVNSPLHF
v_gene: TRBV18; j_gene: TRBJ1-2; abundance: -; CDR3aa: CASSPLPGPANYGYTF
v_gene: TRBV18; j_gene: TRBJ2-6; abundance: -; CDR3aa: CASSTSLGANVLTF
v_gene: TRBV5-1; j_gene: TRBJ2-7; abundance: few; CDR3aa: CASSLEGYYEQYF
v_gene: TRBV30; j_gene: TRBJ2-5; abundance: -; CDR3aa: CAWSIGQGQETQYF
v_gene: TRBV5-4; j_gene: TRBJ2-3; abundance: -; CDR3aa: CASSFRDGSLTDTQYF
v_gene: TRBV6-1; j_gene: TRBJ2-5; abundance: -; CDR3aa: CASSAFSGGLQETQYF
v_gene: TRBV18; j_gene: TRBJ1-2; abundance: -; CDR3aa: CASSPRPGDGYTF
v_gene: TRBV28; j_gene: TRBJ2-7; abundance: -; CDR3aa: CASSLQIGSSYEQYF
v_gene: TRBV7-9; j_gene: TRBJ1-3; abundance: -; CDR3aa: CASSLAGVSGNTIYF
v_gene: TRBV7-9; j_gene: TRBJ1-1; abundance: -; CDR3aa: CASSLGSMNTEAFF
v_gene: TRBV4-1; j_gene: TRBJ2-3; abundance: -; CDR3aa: CASSLARLGTETQTDTQYF
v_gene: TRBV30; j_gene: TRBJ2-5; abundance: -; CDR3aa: CAWSHGDLKETQYF
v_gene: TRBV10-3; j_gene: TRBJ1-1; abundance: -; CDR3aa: CAISESLTSRDEAFF
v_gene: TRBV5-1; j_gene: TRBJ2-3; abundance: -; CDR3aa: CASRRAGGPGDTQYF
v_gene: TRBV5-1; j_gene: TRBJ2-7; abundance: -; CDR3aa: CASSSGQGGGEQYF
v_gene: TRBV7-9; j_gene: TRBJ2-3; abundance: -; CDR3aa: CASSLVPEDTQYF
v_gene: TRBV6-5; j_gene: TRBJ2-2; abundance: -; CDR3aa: CASSYSRPSGTGELFF